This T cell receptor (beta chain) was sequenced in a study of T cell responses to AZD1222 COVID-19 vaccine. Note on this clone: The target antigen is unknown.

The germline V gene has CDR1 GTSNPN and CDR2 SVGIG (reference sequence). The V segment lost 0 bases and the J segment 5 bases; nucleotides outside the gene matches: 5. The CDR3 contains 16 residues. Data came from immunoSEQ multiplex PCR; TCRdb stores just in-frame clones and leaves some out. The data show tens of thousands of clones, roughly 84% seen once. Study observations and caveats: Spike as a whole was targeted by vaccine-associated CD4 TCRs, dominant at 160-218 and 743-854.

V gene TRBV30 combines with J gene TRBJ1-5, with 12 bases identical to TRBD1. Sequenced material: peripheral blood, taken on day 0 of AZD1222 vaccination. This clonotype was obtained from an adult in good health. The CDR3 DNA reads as TGTGCCTGGAGTGTAGGGACAGGGGGCGTTGATCAGCCCCAGCATTTT. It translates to CAWSVGTGGVDQPQHF.